The 18 T cell receptor beta chains reported below all come from one sample, sequenced in a study of T-cell reconstitution after alpha-beta-depleted transplantation in children. Molecular barcoding with unique molecular identifiers was used for the TCRbeta library. TCRdb used MiXCR to reprocess the PCR reads, holding one entry per CDR3 protein. This table holds 300,000 to 400,000 distinct CDR3 sequences, about an eighth found once. The sample here was PBMCs, taken from the stem cell graft. These receptors were collected from a human donor who donated a stem cell graft to a child with Fanconi anemia.

The chain employs TRBV4-1 and TRBJ2-5; 8 positions agree with TRBD2. Germline CDR1 reads MGHRA; CDR2 reads YSYEKL. This CDR3 region has 16 residues. Trimming cost V 1 base and J 4 bases; bases outside gene matches: 8. In DNA form, the CDR3 reads TGCGCCAGCAGCCAAGGACCGGGACTAGAATTAGAGACCCAGTACTTC. It specifies CASSQGPGLELETQYF.

This clonotype has ten or more counts. This chain connects TRBV12-3 or TRBV12-4 to TRBJ2-5, with D uncertain. V dropped 5 bases and J dropped 2 bases, with 9 bases sitting between them. The CDR3 consists of 13 residues. The CDR3 spells CASSIGVQETQYF. CDR3 DNA: TGTGCCAGCAGTATTGGGGTACAAGAGACCCAGTACTTC.

This clonotype has only a few counts. V and J are TRBV29-1 and TRBJ2-4, with D tentatively TRBD1 or TRBD2 (6 bases each). CDR1 and CDR2 (germline): SQVTM, ANQGSEA. The CDR3 is 15 amino acids. V was clipped by 6 bases and J by 6 bases, with 21 bases between them. The CDR3 bases are TGCAGCGTGCCCCGTAACGTCGGGGGCCCAAACATTCAGTACTTC. Protein product: CSVPRNVGGPNIQYF.

The rearrangement uses TRBV5-1 and TRBJ1-6; D not resolved. Per the germline V gene, CDR1 is SGHRS and CDR2 is YFSETQ. Trimming cost V 5 bases and J 10 bases, with 13 bases left between them. CDR3 size: 13 residues. The CDR3 spells CASRRDRGSPLHF. DNA of the CDR3: TGCGCCAGCAGGAGAGACCGGGGATCACCCCTCCACTTT.

This clonotype came up a few times. The CDR3 sequence: CASTQRRGGNEQFF. The CDR3 DNA reads TGTGCCAGCACCCAAAGGCGCGGAGGGAATGAGCAGTTCTTC. This rearrangement joins TRBV6-2 or TRBV6-3 to TRBJ2-1; TRBD2 is a possible D gene (6 bases). Deletions cut 7 bases from V and 7 bases from J, with 17 bases between. There are 14 residues in the CDR3. Germline CDR1 is MNHEY and CDR2 is SVGEGT.

The sample holds a few counts of this clonotype. This chain links TRBV5-5 with TRBJ1-1, with D hard to call. Trimming left V 0 bases short and J 1 base short, with 10 bases between. This CDR3 contains 15 residues. CDR1 SGHKS and CDR2 YYEKEE come from the germline V gene (reference sequence). In DNA, the CDR3 is TGTGCCAGCAGCTTGGGCATAGCGGGGAACACTGAAGCTTTCTTT. This encodes CASSLGIAGNTEAFF.

In its sample, this clonotype was seen a few times. The rearrangement joins TRBV6-1 to TRBJ2-7; D gene unclear. The CDR3 length is 11 residues. Germline-derived CDR1 and CDR2 are MNHNS and SASEGT. V gave up 9 bases and J gave up 7 bases, with 13 bases separating them. The CDR3 spells CASVGVGEQYV. CDR3 DNA sequence: TGTGCCAGTGTTGGGGTAGGAGAGCAGTACGTC.

The rearrangement links TRBV3-1 to TRBJ2-3; D is possibly TRBD2 (5 bases). The ends were cut back, 2 bases at V and 1 base at J, with 13 bases in the middle. Germline V gives CDR1 LGHDT, CDR2 YNNKEL (reference sequence). The CDR3 is made up of 16 amino acids. This chain's CDR3 is CASSQSRTGGTDTQYF. Written as DNA, the CDR3 is TGTGCCAGCAGCCAATCAAGGACCGGGGGCACAGATACGCAGTATTTT.

Only a few counts were recorded for this clonotype. The chain has TRBV20-1 and TRBJ1-1, with 10 bases aligning to TRBD1. This CDR3 has 14 amino acids. Germline CDR1 and CDR2: DFQATT and SNEGSKA (reference sequence). The V gene end was trimmed by 6 bases and the J gene end by 4 bases; junction bases not matched to a gene: 8. CDR3 coding DNA: TGCAGTGCCAGCCGGACAGGGGGGAGCACTGAAGCTTTCTTT. It specifies CSASRTGGSTEAFF.

This clonotype was found a few times. The chain combines TRBV25-1 with TRBJ2-3, with no clear D. Looked up from germline, CDR1 is MGHDK and CDR2 is SYGVNS. V lost 0 bases, J lost 2 bases, and 21 bases lay in between. The CDR3 consists of 19 residues. The CDR3 coding sequence is TGTGCCAGCAGTGAATATTTTACTCCCCTCTCGGAGCCCACAGATACGCAGTATTTT. Encoded protein: CASSEYFTPLSEPTDTQYF.

This clonotype has a handful of counts. The chain is built from TRBV2 and TRBJ2-3; 9 bases are a match to TRBD1. The germline V gene has CDR1 SNHLY and CDR2 FYNNEI. The CDR3 runs 14 residues. V gave up 7 bases and J gave up 3 bases; unmatched junction bases: 5. CDR3 in DNA: TGTGCCAGCACTGGACAGGGGAGGACAGATACGCAGTATTTT. This translates into CASTGQGRTDTQYF.

This clonotype was counted ten times or more. The chain joins TRBV5-1 to TRBJ2-1; D gene unclear. Germline CDR1 reads SGHRS; CDR2 reads YFSETQ. The V end lost 1 base, the J end lost 0 bases, and 5 bases lay between the germline ends. This CDR3 spans 14 amino acids. The CDR3 nucleotides read TGCGCCAGCAGCTTGAGTAGCTCCTACAATGAGCAGTTCTTC. It yields the protein CASSLSSSYNEQFF. Looking up the rest from reference TRBV5-1 and TRBJ2-1 gives the full variable domain: KAGVTQTPRYLIKTRGQQVTLSCSPISGHRSVSWYQQTPGQGLQFLFEYFSETQRNKGNFPGRFSGRQFSNSRSEMNVSTLELGDSALYLCASSLSSSYNEQFFGPGTRLTVL.

This clonotype was seen a handful of times. CDR3 in amino acids: CASSLAGQGFGELFF. CDR3 coding DNA: TGCGCCAGCAGCTTGGCCGGACAGGGTTTCGGGGAGCTGTTTTTT. This chain links TRBV5-1 with TRBJ2-2, with 8 bases lining up with TRBD1. After removal of 0 bases from V and 7 bases from J, the junction contained 5 bases not matched to a gene. The CDR3 loop spans 15 amino acids. The germline V gene has CDR1 SGHRS and CDR2 YFSETQ.

The V call is TRBV7-9, the J call TRBJ1-5; D gene uncertain. Per the germline V gene, CDR1 is SEHNR and CDR2 is FQNEAQ (reference sequence). The CDR3 sequence is 15 residues long. V dropped 6 bases and J dropped 4 bases, with 16 bases sitting between them. CDR3: CASSSSGVTNQPQHF. The CDR3 DNA reads TGTGCCAGCAGTTCGAGCGGGGTGACTAATCAGCCCCAGCATTTT.

Remarks on this clonotype: In this CDR3 the conserved last residue, phenylalanine or tryptophan, is missing, so a read error is likely. The chain employs TRBV7-3 and TRBJ1-5, with 9 positions matching TRBD1. Germline lookup yields CDR1 SGHTA and CDR2 FQGTGA. With V trimmed by 5 bases and J by 0 bases, 11 bases remained unmatched. This CDR3 spans 18 amino acids. The CDR3: CASSLHRGRRYSNQPQHS. The CDR3 DNA reads as TGTGCCAGCAGCCTTCACAGGGGGCGTCGGTATAGCAATCAGCCCCAGCATTCT.

The J gene is TRBJ2-5, the V gene TRBV20-1, with TRBD2 matching 7 bases. V lost 5 bases and J lost 2; bases outside the gene matches: 8. The CDR3 consists of 14 residues. The germline V gene encodes CDR1 DFQATT and CDR2 SNEGSKA (reference sequence). CDR3 DNA: TGCAGTGCTCTATCGGGGGGACTACAAGAGACCCAGTACTTC. This gives the protein CSALSGGLQETQYF.

In this sample, this clonotype turned up a few times. The chain combines TRBV5-5 with TRBJ2-5; D possibly corresponds to TRBD1 (6 bases). The CDR3 contains 14 residues. The V end lost 4 bases, the J end lost 2 bases, and 12 bases lay between the germline ends. Germline V gene data show CDR1 as SGHKS and CDR2 as YYEKEE (reference sequence). The CDR3 reads CASSPWTVQETQYF. In DNA, the CDR3 is TGTGCCAGCAGCCCGTGGACAGTACAAGAGACCCAGTACTTC.

This clonotype was picked up a small number of times. The V gene is TRBV28, the J gene TRBJ2-6; a weak D match, TRBD2 (5 bases). CDR3 length: 12 residues. Germline CDR1 reads MDHEN; CDR2 reads SYDVKM. V lost 8 bases and J 6 bases, leaving 8 bases between the germline ends. CDR3 region: CASEGEANVLTF. The CDR3 region has the DNA TGTGCCAGCGAGGGAGAGGCCAACGTCCTGACTTTC.